This T cell receptor beta chain was captured in a study of Ad26.COV2.S vaccination and SARS-CoV-2 variants. Study-wide context: Trial arm assignment for the donor was COV1001 Ad26.COV2.S.

Study observations and caveats: Substantial breadth was reportedly displayed by spike-specific CD8+ and CD4+ T cell responses after vaccination.

Documented treatment: 15 to 20 received Ad26.COV2.S at low or high dose, single or two shots; roughly five received placebo; per-sample allocation not given. Sample collection was performed on day 63 after the first vaccine or placebo injection. Donation came from an adult in Boston who was aged 18-55 years. Clones were read by immunoSEQ multiplex PCR, and TCRdb kept only the in-frame ones, dropping some. The data contain about 460,000 clones, nearly 90% of them singletons. CDR1 is LGHNA, CDR2 YNFKEQ, per germline. V gave up 3 bases and J gave up 1 base, with 13 bases separating them. The CDR3 is 16 amino acids. This clone was counted a single time. Its target is unknown. Other DNA sequences within the sample encode an identical CDR3.

The input for sequencing was peripheral blood, taken in a trial of Ad26.COV2.S vaccine versus placebo. The clonotype was recovered from a person aged 18-65 years who received the Ad26.COV2.S COVID-19 vaccine or a placebo. The chain recombines TRBV4-2 with TRBJ2-1; D is tentatively TRBD1 or TRBD2 (5 bases each). The CDR3 spells CASSQTGTTSYNEQFF. The CDR3 DNA reads TGTGCCAGCAGCCAGACCGGGACCACTTCCTACAATGAGCAGTTCTTC.